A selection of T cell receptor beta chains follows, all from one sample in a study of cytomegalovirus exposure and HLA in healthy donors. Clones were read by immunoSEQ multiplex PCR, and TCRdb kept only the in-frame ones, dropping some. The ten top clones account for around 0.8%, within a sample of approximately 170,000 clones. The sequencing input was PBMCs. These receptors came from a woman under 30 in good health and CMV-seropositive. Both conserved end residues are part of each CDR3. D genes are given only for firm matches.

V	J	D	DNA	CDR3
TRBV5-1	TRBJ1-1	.	TGCGCCAGCAGGTATGCAGGGGACACTGAAGCTTTCTTT	CASRYAGDTEAFF
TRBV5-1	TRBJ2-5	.	TGCGCCAGCAGTAAGGGACTGGACCAAGAGACCCAGTACTTC	CASSKGLDQETQYF
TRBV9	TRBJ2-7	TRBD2	TGTGCCAGCAGCGTAGTGGGAGGGTACGAGCAGTACTTC	CASSVVGGYEQYF
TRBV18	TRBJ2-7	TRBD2	TGTGCCAGCTCGTCATCAAGCGGGGCGACCTCCTACGAGCAGTACTTC	CASSSSSGATSYEQYF
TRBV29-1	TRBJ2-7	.	TGCAGCGTTGGGACAGCGGCCTACGAGCAGTACTTC	CSVGTAAYEQYF
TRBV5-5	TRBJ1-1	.	TGTGCCAGCAGTCTGGTGAGGCACACTGAAGCTTTCTTT	CASSLVRHTEAFF
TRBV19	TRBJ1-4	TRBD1	TGTGCCAGTAGTACGCCGGGACAGGGGGTTCGTAATGAAAAACTGTTTTTT	CASSTPGQGVRNEKLFF
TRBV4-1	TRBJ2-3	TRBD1	TGCGCCAGCACCCGCGACAGGGTAATCGCTAAGAGCACAGATACGCAGTATTTT	CASTRDRVIAKSTDTQYF
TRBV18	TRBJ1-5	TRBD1	TGTGCCAGCTCACCAGTGACAGGGATGGCTCAGCCCCAGCATTTT	CASSPVTGMAQPQHF
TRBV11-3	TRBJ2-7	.	TGTGCCAGCAGCTTATCTAACCAAAGGAGCTACGAGCAGTACTTC	CASSLSNQRSYEQYF
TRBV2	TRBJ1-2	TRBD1	TGTGCCAGCAGTGATAGAGGGACAGGGGATGGCTACACCTTC	CASSDRGTGDGYTF
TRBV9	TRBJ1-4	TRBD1	TGTGCCAGCAGCGCGAAACAAGGACAGGGAACTGAAAAACTGTTTTTT	CASSAKQGQGTEKLFF
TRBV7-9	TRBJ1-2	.	TGTGCCAGCTCCCCTGGCACAGGGCCCTATGGCTACACCTTC	CASSPGTGPYGYTF
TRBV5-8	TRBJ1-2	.	TGTGCCAGCAGCTTGGGGCAGGGGAGAGGCTACACCTTC	CASSLGQGRGYTF
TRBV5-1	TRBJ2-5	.	TGCGCCAGCAGCTTGGTTGACAGCCAAGAGACCCAGTACTTC	CASSLVDSQETQYF
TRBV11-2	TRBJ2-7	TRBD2	TGTGCCAGCAGCTCGGGACTAGGCCCCTACGAGCAGTACTTC	CASSSGLGPYEQYF
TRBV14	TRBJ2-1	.	TGTGCCAGCAGCCAACTCCCGGTCCTCTACTACAATGAGCAGTTCTTC	CASSQLPVLYYNEQFF
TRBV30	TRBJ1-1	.	TGTGCCTGGAGTGTCCAAAGTAGCACTGAAGCTTTCTTT	CAWSVQSSTEAFF
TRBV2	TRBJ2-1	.	TGTGCCAGCAGTGAAGGTTCGGGACTCGAGCAGTTCTTC	CASSEGSGLEQFF
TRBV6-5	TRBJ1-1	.	TGTGCCAGCAGTTACGCTCCCGACTCTGAAGCTTTCTTT	CASSYAPDSEAFF
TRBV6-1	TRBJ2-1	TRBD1	TGTGCCAGCAATGACAGGGTTCTGGATGAGCAGTTCTTC	CASNDRVLDEQFF
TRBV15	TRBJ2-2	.	TGTGCCACCAGCAGAGACAGGATAACCGGGGAGCTGTTTTTT	CATSRDRITGELFF
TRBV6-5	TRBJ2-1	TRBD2	TGTGCCAGCAGTTGGACTAGCGGGGGGGCGGGCAATGAGCAGTTCTTC	CASSWTSGGAGNEQFF
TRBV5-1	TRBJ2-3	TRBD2	TGCGCCAGCAGCTCCGGACTAGCGGGAGATACGCAGTATTTT	CASSSGLAGDTQYF
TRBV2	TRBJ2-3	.	TGTGCCAGCAGTGAACGAGCCGTCGCAGATACGCAGTATTTT	CASSERAVADTQYF
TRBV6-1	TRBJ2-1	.	TGTGCCGTTCGACAGGATCCCAATGAGCAGTTCTTC	CAVRQDPNEQFF
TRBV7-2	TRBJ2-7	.	TGTGCCAGCACCGCGGGGACGCAAGCCTACGAGCAGTACTTC	CASTAGTQAYEQYF
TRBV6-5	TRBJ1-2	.	TGTGCCAGCAGTTACAACAGCCTCTATGGCTACACCTTC	CASSYNSLYGYTF
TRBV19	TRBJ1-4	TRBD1	TGTGCCAGTAGTGACAGGGGTAATGAAAAACTGTTTTTT	CASSDRGNEKLFF
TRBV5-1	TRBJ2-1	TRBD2	TGCGCCAGCAGCTCCCAGGTGTCTAGCGGGAGCAATGAGCAGTTCTTC	CASSSQVSSGSNEQFF
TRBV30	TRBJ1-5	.	TGTGCCTGGAGTGACGCCAGGGGTGGAAATCAGCCCCAGCATTTT	CAWSDARGGNQPQHF
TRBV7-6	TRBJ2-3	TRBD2	TGTGCCAGCAGCTTAAGGGGATCCACGGGAGGGCGGGGAGATACGCAGTATTTT	CASSLRGSTGGRGDTQYF
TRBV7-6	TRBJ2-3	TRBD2	TGTGCCAGCAGCTTAGGGCAAACCGGCGGGAGTGCGGATACGCAGTATTTT	CASSLGQTGGSADTQYF
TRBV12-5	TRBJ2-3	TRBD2	TGTGCTAGCGGTAAACCAGCGGGAGGGTCAGATACGCAGTATTTT	CASGKPAGGSDTQYF
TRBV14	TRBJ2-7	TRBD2	TGTGCCAGCAGCCAAGGGGGACTAGCGGGGCCCTACGAGCAGTACTTC	CASSQGGLAGPYEQYF
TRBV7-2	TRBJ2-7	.	TGTGCCAGCAGCCTAGCAGTTCCTAGCTCCTACGAGCAGTACTTC	CASSLAVPSSYEQYF
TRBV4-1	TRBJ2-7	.	TGCGCCAGCAGCCAAGTTACCGGGACAAGGACCTTTGAGCAGTACTTC	CASSQVTGTRTFEQYF
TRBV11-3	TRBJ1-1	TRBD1	TGTGCCAGCAGCTTACCGACAGGGAGCGCTTTCTTT	CASSLPTGSAFF
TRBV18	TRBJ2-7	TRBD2	TGTGCCAGCTCACTTATGGTTGCGGGAGGGGAGTACGAGCAGTACTTC	CASSLMVAGGEYEQYF
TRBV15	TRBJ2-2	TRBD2	TGTGCCACCAGCATCCAGCTAGCGGGTACCGGGGAGCTGTTTTTT	CATSIQLAGTGELFF
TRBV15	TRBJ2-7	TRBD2	TGTGCCACCAGCAGAGAACGTAGCGGGGGGCTCGGGTACGAGCAGTACTTC	CATSRERSGGLGYEQYF
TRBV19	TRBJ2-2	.	TGTGCCAGTAGGGACTGGAACACCGGGGAGCTGTTTTTT	CASRDWNTGELFF
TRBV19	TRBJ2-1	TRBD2	TGTGCCAGTAGAGGGCTAGCGGGCAACAATGAGCAGTTCTTC	CASRGLAGNNEQFF
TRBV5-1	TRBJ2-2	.	TGCGCCAGCAGCTTGGAGGAGGGGCCGCACACCGGGGAGCTGTTTTTT	CASSLEEGPHTGELFF
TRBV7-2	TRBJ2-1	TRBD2	TGTGCCAGCAGACCTAGCGGGGACTTCAATGAGCAGTTCTTC	CASRPSGDFNEQFF
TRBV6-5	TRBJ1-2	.	TGTGCCAGCAGTGAAGCGGGTAACTATGGCTACACCTTC	CASSEAGNYGYTF
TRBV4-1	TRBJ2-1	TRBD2	TGCGCCAGCAGCCACCAGAGGGGAGGGCGGAACAATGAGCAGTTCTTC	CASSHQRGGRNNEQFF